The T cell receptor beta chain described here comes from a study of cytomegalovirus exposure and HLA in healthy donors. The wider study: Within the Caucasian-associated ancestry cluster were around four fifths of the 300 to 450 genotyped donors. The study, taken as a whole, reports: Some public TCRs appeared in many individuals, while most sequences were rare. Productive rates of about 90% or about 30% were seen for most TCR beta V segments in an earlier analysis.

V shed 0 bases and J 2 bases; nucleotides not matched to a gene: 8. The CDR3 extends over 17 amino acids. Germline values: CDR1 SGHRS, CDR2 YFSETQ. Details on this clone: The antigen is not known.

The PCR contained 60 Vbeta and 13 Jbeta primers. The assay was immunoSEQ multiplex PCR, and TCRdb's table has in-frame clones only and misses some. The sample has roughly 160,000 clones, approximately 80% seen once. The chain couples TRBV5-1 to TRBJ2-3, with 8 nucleotides matching TRBD2. Material for sequencing was PBMCs. The sequence was collected from a woman younger than 45 in good health and CMV-seropositive. The DNA for the CDR3 is TGCGCCAGCAGCTTGGGGGTAGCGGGGCAGTTCACAGATACGCAGTATTTT. Residues: CASSLGVAGQFTDTQYF.